This TCR beta chain was captured in a study of T-cell memory formation after mild COVID-19. TCRdb reprocessed the 5' RACE reads with MiXCR, giving one entry per CDR3 protein. This table has roughly 150,000 distinct CDR3 sequences, approximately 26% appearing once. This clonotype was found a few times. The antigen remains undetermined. Study observations and caveats: Memory sampled before infection contained some responding clones, suggesting cross-reactive memory joined. Proof of SARS-CoV-2 specificity was absent for the second-wave clones that crested on day 37. CD8+ contracting clones occupied EMRA, while CD4+ ones occupied mainly CM and EM.

Germline CDR1 and CDR2: MGHRA and YSYEKL. There are 15 residues in the CDR3. V lost 1 base to trimming and J lost 3 bases, with 13 bases between them. This clonotype was obtained from an adult woman who had mild COVID-19 (a few samples of this study predate the infection). Cell type and time point are not known. The genes are TRBV4-1 and TRBJ2-7; D might be TRBD1 (7 bases). Sequenced: PBMCs or a T cell subset sorted from them (not recorded which). This chain's CDR3 is CASSQVGRGVYEQYF. CDR3 coding DNA: TGCGCCAGCAGCCAAGTGGGCAGGGGGGTCTACGAGCAGTACTTC.